The T cell receptor (beta chain) described here comes from a study of CD8+ T cells in alopecia areata. Study-wide context: Oral tofacitinib (5 to 10 mg twice daily) was administered to treated patients.

This clone was detected a few times. Its matching antigen is unknown. Findings and caveats of the study: Clonality exceeded that of normal scalp in lesional scalp, most notably in alopecia totalis/universalis. Researchers reported that TCR sharing among patients proved less clear than in mice, possibly HLA-linked. Tissue-resident alphabeta T cells belonging to normal skin likewise get sequenced within scalp specimens.

The CDR3 sequence is 15 residues long. Germline V lookup: CDR1 SGHTA, CDR2 FQGNSA. Trimming cost V 5 bases and J 4 bases; bases outside gene matches: 6. RNA extraction and reverse transcription yielded cDNA as sequencing template. Here immunoSEQ multiplex PCR was the method, and the copy in TCRdb shows in-frame clones only, minus some. The sample gives some 9,800 clones, 50% to 70% of which show up once; 12% to 15% is in the top ten. Researchers gathered lesional scalp punch biopsies and peripheral blood from patients with alopecia areata. The TCR was taken from a human donor with alopecia areata. The specimen was skin. This chain joins TRBV7-2 and TRBJ2-1; TRBD2 aligns across 9 bases. The CDR3 reads CASSLTSGPYNEQFF. The DNA of the CDR3 is TGTGCCAGCAGCCTAACTAGCGGGCCTTACAATGAGCAGTTCTTC.